Listed below are T cell receptor beta chains from one sample, sequenced in a study of Ad26.COV2.S vaccination and SARS-CoV-2 variants. Some clones are missing from TCRdb's copy, which holds only in-frame ones; the method was immunoSEQ multiplex PCR. The sample carries about 500,000 clones, 80% to 90% recorded once. Sequencing used peripheral blood, obtained in a trial of Ad26.COV2.S vaccine versus placebo. All receptors come from a person aged 18-60 years who received the Ad26.COV2.S COVID-19 vaccine or a placebo. CDR3s include the opening cysteine and the closing phenylalanine or tryptophan. Each record gives: clone size, J gene, D gene, V gene, CDR3 protein, CDR3 DNA. D genes are given only for firm matches. Clone size is given for some rows only: seen once, a few or many times, or a class if the clone is expanded.

size: NA
J: TRBJ2-2
D: TRBD2
V: TRBV5-4
CDR3: CASSLAGGPWTGELFF
DNA: TGTGCCAGCAGCTTAGCGGGAGGGCCCTGGACCGGGGAGCTGTTTTTT

size: once
J: TRBJ1-2
D: NA
V: TRBV9
CDR3: CASSPHSVVPGGYTF
DNA: TGTGCCAGCAGCCCCCACTCCGTCGTCCCAGGGGGCTACACCTTC

size: NA
J: TRBJ1-5
D: NA
V: TRBV6-6
CDR3: CASKKGDSNQPQHF
DNA: TGTGCCAGTAAAAAGGGAGATAGCAATCAGCCCCAGCATTTT

size: NA
J: TRBJ2-7
D: NA
V: TRBV2
CDR3: CASSGAGSRSYEQYF
DNA: TGTGCCAGCAGCGGCGCAGGGTCCCGCTCCTACGAGCAGTACTTC

size: NA
J: TRBJ1-1
D: NA
V: TRBV30
CDR3: CAWSLRGGTEAFF
DNA: TGTGCCTGGAGTTTGAGGGGAGGGACTGAAGCTTTCTTT

size: NA
J: TRBJ2-3
D: NA
V: TRBV18
CDR3: CASSPRDGLDTQYF
DNA: TGTGCCAGCTCACCTCGAGACGGATTAGATACGCAGTATTTT

size: NA
J: TRBJ1-4
D: NA
V: TRBV6-6
CDR3: CASSSTSTNEKLFF
DNA: TGTGCCAGCAGCTCCACTTCAACTAATGAAAAACTGTTTTTT

size: NA
J: TRBJ1-2
D: TRBD1
V: TRBV27
CDR3: CASSLSAYGTGGASGYGYTF
DNA: TGTGCCAGCAGTTTATCGGCATACGGGACAGGGGGCGCGTCGGGGTATGGCTACACCTTC

size: NA
J: TRBJ2-1
D: NA
V: TRBV27
CDR3: CASSLRGGLYNEQFF
DNA: TGTGCCAGCAGTTTACGTGGGGGCCTCTACAATGAGCAGTTCTTC

size: NA
J: TRBJ2-7
D: NA
V: TRBV4-1
CDR3: CASSQPTGRSYEQYF
DNA: TGCGCCAGCAGCCAACCGACAGGCCGGTCCTACGAGCAGTACTTC

size: NA
J: TRBJ2-1
D: TRBD2
V: TRBV7-9
CDR3: CASSPGTSGSNEQFF
DNA: TGTGCCAGCAGCCCCGGGACTAGCGGGAGCAATGAGCAGTTCTTC

size: NA
J: TRBJ2-4
D: TRBD2
V: TRBV10-3
CDR3: CAIRTSGENIQYF
DNA: TGTGCCATCCGGACTAGCGGCGAAAACATTCAGTACTTC

size: few
J: TRBJ2-7
D: NA
V: TRBV2
CDR3: CASRKEWLSRYEQYF
DNA: TGTGCCAGCAGGAAAGAGTGGCTATCCCGCTACGAGCAGTACTTC

size: NA
J: TRBJ2-3
D: TRBD2
V: TRBV19
CDR3: CASSKTSGGASDTQYF
DNA: TGTGCCAGTAGCAAGACTAGCGGGGGGGCCTCAGATACGCAGTATTTT

size: few
J: TRBJ1-3
D: NA
V: TRBV6-5
CDR3: CASRETTDSGNTIYF
DNA: TGTGCCAGCAGGGAGACGACAGACTCTGGAAACACCATATATTTT

size: once
J: TRBJ1-2
D: TRBD1
V: TRBV5-4
CDR3: CASSQPGQGIRYGYTF
DNA: TGTGCCAGCAGCCAACCGGGACAGGGCATTCGCTATGGCTACACCTTC

size: NA
J: TRBJ1-3
D: NA
V: TRBV3-1/TRBV3-2
CDR3: CASSRSLGSSGNTIYF
DNA: TGTGCCAGCAGCCGTAGTTTAGGGAGCTCTGGAAACACCATATATTTT

size: NA
J: TRBJ1-4
D: NA
V: TRBV2
CDR3: CASSKTESTNEKLFF
DNA: TGTGCCAGCAGTAAGACAGAGTCAACTAATGAAAAACTGTTTTTT

size: NA
J: TRBJ2-7
D: NA
V: TRBV14
CDR3: CASSPTEPPYEQYF
DNA: TGTGCCAGCAGCCCCACGGAGCCTCCCTACGAGCAGTACTTC

size: NA
J: TRBJ1-1
D: TRBD1
V: TRBV11-2
CDR3: CASSSTPTGGFTEAFF
DNA: TGTGCCAGCAGCTCCACTCCGACAGGGGGATTCACTGAAGCTTTCTTT

size: NA
J: TRBJ1-5
D: NA
V: TRBV19
CDR3: CASSDQQGRDYQPQHF
DNA: TGTGCCAGTAGTGACCAACAGGGAAGGGATTATCAGCCCCAGCATTTT

size: few
J: TRBJ1-2
D: NA
V: TRBV3-1/TRBV3-2
CDR3: CASSQATPGYGYTF
DNA: TGTGCCAGCAGCCAAGCTACTCCAGGCTATGGCTACACCTTC

size: once
J: TRBJ2-5
D: NA
V: TRBV7-9
CDR3: CASSLNLETQYF
DNA: TGTGCCAGCAGCTTAAATCTTGAGACCCAGTACTTC